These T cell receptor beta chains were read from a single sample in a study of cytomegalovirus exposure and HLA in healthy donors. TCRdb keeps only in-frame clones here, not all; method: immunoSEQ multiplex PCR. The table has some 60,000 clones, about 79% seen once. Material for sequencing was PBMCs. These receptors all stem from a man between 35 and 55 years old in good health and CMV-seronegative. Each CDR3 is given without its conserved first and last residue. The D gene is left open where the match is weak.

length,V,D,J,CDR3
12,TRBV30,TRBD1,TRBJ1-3,AWLGQADGNTIY
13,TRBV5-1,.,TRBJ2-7,ASSLDGARPDEQY
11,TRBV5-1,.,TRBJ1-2,ASSLAGNYGYT
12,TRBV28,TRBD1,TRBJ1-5,ASRNDRGNQPQH
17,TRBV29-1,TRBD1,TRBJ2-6,SVVGRMGDRVPGANVLT
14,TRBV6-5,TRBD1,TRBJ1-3,ASSSSTGVAGNTIY
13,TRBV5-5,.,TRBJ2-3,ASLEVAGAPDTQY
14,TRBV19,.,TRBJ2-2,ASSSPRPGNTGELF
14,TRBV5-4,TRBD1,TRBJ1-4,ASSLVRGRWDEKLF
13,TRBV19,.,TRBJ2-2,ASIPTGRDTGELF
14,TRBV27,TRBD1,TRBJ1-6,ASSHNTGQGNSPLH
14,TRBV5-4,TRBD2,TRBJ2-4,ASSRDGGGAVNIQY
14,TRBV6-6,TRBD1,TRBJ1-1,ASSYSHRGKDTEAF
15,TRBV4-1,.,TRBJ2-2,ASSQVSSPANTGELF
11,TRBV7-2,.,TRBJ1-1,ASSNTGNTEAF
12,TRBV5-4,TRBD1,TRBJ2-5,ASSSIQGEETQY
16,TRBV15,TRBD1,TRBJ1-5,ATSRVRTGWGGRQPQH
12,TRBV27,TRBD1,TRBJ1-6,ASRIGQGNSPLH
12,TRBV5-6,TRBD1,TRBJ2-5,ASSPGTVQETQY
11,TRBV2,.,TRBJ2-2,ASSEARAGELF
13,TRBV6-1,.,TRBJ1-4,ASSEATGTNEKLF
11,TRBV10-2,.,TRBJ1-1,ASSPGGNTEAF
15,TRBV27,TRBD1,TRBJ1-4,ASSLFGTGGSFEKLF
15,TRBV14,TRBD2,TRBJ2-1,ASSQGSSGLGGSEQF
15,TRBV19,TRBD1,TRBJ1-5,ASSISSRGRWGQPQH
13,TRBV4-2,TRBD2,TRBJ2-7,ASRGAGESGYEQY
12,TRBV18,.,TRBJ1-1,ASTLTGGNTEAF
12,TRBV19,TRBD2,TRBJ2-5,ASSTRGGRETQY
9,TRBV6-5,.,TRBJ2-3,AATSTDTQY
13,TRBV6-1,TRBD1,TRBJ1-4,ASRERGQSNEKLF
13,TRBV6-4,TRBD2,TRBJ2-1,ASRRGLAGNNEQF
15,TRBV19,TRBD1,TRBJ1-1,ASSIAPREGARTEAF
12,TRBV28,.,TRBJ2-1,ASSFLGFNNEQF
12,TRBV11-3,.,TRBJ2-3,ASSLRTGTDTQY
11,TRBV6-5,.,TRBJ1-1,ASYRDWNTEAF
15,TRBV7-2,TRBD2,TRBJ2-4,ASSLASGAGGKNIQY
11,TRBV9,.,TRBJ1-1,ASSVSGNTEAF
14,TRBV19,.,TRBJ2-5,ASSTPSTLVQETQY
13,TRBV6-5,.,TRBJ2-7,ASRTNRGGAYEQY
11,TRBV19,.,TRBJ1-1,ASSMGRNTEAF
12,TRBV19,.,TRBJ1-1,ASQARSQGTEAF
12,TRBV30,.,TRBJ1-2,AWSLSLWEGGYT
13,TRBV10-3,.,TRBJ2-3,AISELQGRPDTQY
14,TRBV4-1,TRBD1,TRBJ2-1,ASSLSGTGGYNEQF
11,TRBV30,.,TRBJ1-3,ARAVSSGNTIY